The 7 T cell receptor beta chains given below trace back to one sample, sequenced in a study of blood T cell repertoires in COVID-19. This table comes from immunoSEQ multiplex PCR, and its TCRdb copy is limited to in-frame clones, with some not included. In the table there are roughly 500,000 clones, approximately 92% of which are singletons. Sample: peripheral blood. These receptors were collected from a young man with COVID-19, enrolled during active disease.

The J gene is TRBJ1-2, the V gene TRBV19, with 8 positions matching TRBD1. This CDR3 has 15 amino acids. Germline trimming cut 7 bases from V and 4 bases from J; bases unmatched to any gene: 11. Germline V gene lookup returns CDR1 LNHDA and CDR2 SQIVND (reference sequence). CDR3 sequence reads: CASKSSGQGGYGYTF. For the CDR3, the DNA is TGTGCCAGTAAAAGTAGTGGACAGGGTGGCTATGGCTACACCTTC.

The chain is built from TRBV4-1 and TRBJ2-7, with D tentatively TRBD1 (5 bases). Trimming pared 1 base from V and 2 bases from J, leaving 12 bases between. Looked up from germline, CDR1 is MGHRA and CDR2 is YSYEKL. This CDR3 region has 15 residues. The CDR3 spells CASSQAATQAYEQYF. CDR3 DNA: TGCGCCAGCAGCCAAGCAGCCACACAGGCCTACGAGCAGTACTTC.

This clone turned up a few times. This specimen includes other DNA sequences encoding the same CDR3. The chain carries TRBV24-1 and TRBJ1-2; a weak D match, TRBD1 (6 bases). The germline V gene has CDR1 KGHDR and CDR2 SFDVKD. This CDR3 has 12 amino acids. V dropped 3 bases and J dropped 5 bases, with 6 bases sitting between them. The CDR3 is CATSDQGYGYTF. Here the CDR3 DNA reads TGTGCCACCAGTGATCAGGGGTATGGCTACACCTTC.

The chain joins TRBV4-1 to TRBJ2-5; 8 positions match TRBD2. The CDR3 sequence is 16 residues long. Germline CDR1 MGHRA, CDR2 YSYEKL. J gave up 5 bases and V 2 bases, and 10 bases lay outside the gene matches. In nucleotides, the CDR3 is TGCGCCAGCAGCCAACCTGACCGGGGGGGTCGTGAGACCCAGTACTTC. This encodes CASSQPDRGGRETQYF.

The CDR3 reads CASSLEGASVYEQYF. CDR3 nucleotides: TGCGCCAGCAGCTTGGAGGGGGCTAGCGTGTACGAGCAGTACTTC. The genes are TRBV5-1 and TRBJ2-7; possible D gene TRBD1, 7 bases. V lost 0 bases and J lost 4, with 14 bases in between. CDR1 is SGHRS and CDR2 is YFSETQ in the germline V gene. The CDR3 sequence is 15 residues long.

The chain employs TRBV4-2 and TRBJ2-1; 9 positions agree with TRBD2. The CDR3 runs 14 residues. J was trimmed by 8 bases and V by 2 bases; bases with no gene match: 4. Germline V gene sequence: CDR1 LGHNA, CDR2 YNFKEQ. The CDR3 sequence: CASSQKAGGHEQFF. CDR3 DNA: TGTGCCAGCAGCCAAAAAGCGGGGGGACATGAGCAGTTCTTC.

Comments on this clone: One end of the junction does not line up with germline, which may come from a read error. The V call is TRBV27, the J call TRBJ1-1; the D is unclear. Germline V gene data show CDR1 as MNHEY and CDR2 as SMNVEV (reference sequence). The CDR3 consists of 14 residues. The CDR3 protein is CASSLSGAAGQAFF. The CDR3, as DNA: TGTGCCAGCAGTCTATCAGGAGCTGCGGGCCAAGCTTTCTTT.